This T cell receptor beta chain emerged from a study of blood T cell repertoires in COVID-19. Overall study context: From the United States, Italy and Spain came samples of acute and convalescent COVID-19.

This clone appeared a single time. Across under 25 US areas, participants ranged in age from roughly 18 to 95 years. J gave up 2 bases and V 4 bases, and 1 base lay outside the gene matches. CDR3 size: 13 residues. Germline CDR1 MNHEY, CDR2 SVGAGI. Generated by immunoSEQ multiplex PCR, the TCRdb table keeps only in-frame clones and is missing some. The sample consists of 310,000 or so clones, approximately 90% of them appearing once. V gene TRBV6-5 combines with J gene TRBJ2-5; 7 positions agree with TRBD1. The sample taken for sequencing was PBMCs or T cells enriched from blood (not recorded which). The TCR comes from a woman between 18 and 29 years old who had recovered from COVID-19. Written as DNA, the CDR3 is TGTGCCAGCAGTTCGGGACAGCAAGAGACCCAGTACTTC. Its translation: CASSSGQQETQYF.